This T cell receptor (beta chain) came from a study of T cells in Graves' hyperthyroidism and ophthalmopathy. Trimming removed 1 base from V and 9 bases from J, with 9 bases in between. The CDR3 consists of 12 residues. CDR1 and CDR2 from the germline V gene are SGHAT and FQNNGV. RNA transcripts provided the source from which TCR beta CDR3 regions were amplified. Primed by the HTBI set, a first-round RT-PCR was run on the TCR CDR3. TCRdb re-derived calls from the multiplex PCR reads in MiXCR, one entry per CDR3 protein. The sample has approximately 610,000 distinct CDR3 sequences, approximately 14% seen once; the top ten hold around 4.1%.

J is TRBJ2-5 and V is TRBV11-2; D is perhaps TRBD2 (6 bases). This sequence originates from a woman aged 35 to 49 with Graves' ophthalmopathy. Sample: blood. The DNA for the CDR3 is TGTGCCAGCAGCTTAGTTGGGAGGCCCCAGTACTTC. Amino acids: CASSLVGRPQYF.